This TCR beta chain stems from a study of blood T cell repertoires in COVID-19. Trimming took 5 bases from V and 7 from J, leaving 17 bases between them. Germline V gene sequence: CDR1 SEHNR, CDR2 FQNEAQ (reference sequence). CDR3 length: 14 amino acids. This clone was seen a handful of times. Measured with immunoSEQ multiplex PCR; TCRdb has only the in-frame clones, and not every one. The sample consists of about 210,000 clones, approximately 80% of them appearing once. The gene calls are TRBV7-9 and TRBJ1-2; perhaps TRBD1 as D (6 bases). This clonotype was obtained from a human donor in a cohort sampled during active COVID-19. The specimen sequenced was peripheral blood. This CDR3 reads CASSPGRGAFGYTF. CDR3 nucleotide sequence: TGTGCCAGCAGCCCTGGCCGGGGGGCCTTTGGCTACACCTTC.